This record looks at one TCR beta chain sequence and its context. Germline V lookup: CDR1 LNHDA, CDR2 SQIVND (reference sequence). This CDR3 contains 15 residues. V lost 4 bases, J lost 1 base, and 11 bases lay in between. Original methodology: Reference gene primer amplification gave estimated nucleated cell counts. Here immunoSEQ multiplex PCR was the method, and the copy in TCRdb shows in-frame clones only, minus some. V and J calls and clone size are given by that table; D and trimming were obtained from the DNA. This sample has 95,000 or so clones; over 75% occur once, and the top ten carry about a sixth. This entry is derived from a study of blood T cell repertoires in COVID-19. Overall study: PBMCs, B-cell-depleted T cells, or T cells were the source of the cDNA or gDNA that made up the material.

The sample taken for sequencing was peripheral blood. The sequence came from a human donor in a cohort sampled during active COVID-19. The chain links TRBV19 to TRBJ1-3; maybe TRBD1 (6 bases). The CDR3: CASSTTGQSGNTIYF. The CDR3 region has the DNA TGTGCCAGTAGTACCACAGGGCAATCTGGAAACACCATATATTTT.